The 14 T cell receptor beta chains below all came from one sample that was sequenced in a study of OX40 agonist ivuxolimab in advanced cancers. Libraries were prepared by immunoSEQ multiplex PCR; TCRdb keeps only in-frame clonotypes and omits some of them. The repertoire holds more than 75,000 clones, with 86% as singletons. The sample in question was CD4+ or CD8+ T cells sorted from blood, obtained in a trial of the OX40 agonist ivuxolimab. The receptor source for this set is an adult with an advanced solid tumor such as melanoma, head and neck, liver or kidney cancer.

The J gene is TRBJ2-2, the V gene TRBV7-3, with a possible D match to TRBD2 (5 bases). The CDR3 sequence is 17 residues long. Trimming pared 1 base from V and 4 bases from J, leaving 16 bases between. Germline CDR1 reads SGHTA; CDR2 reads FQGTGA. CDR3 residues: CASSLSGHASRTGELFF. CDR3 DNA: TGTGCCAGCAGCTTAAGTGGTCACGCTAGCCGCACCGGGGAGCTGTTTTTT.

This clone was detected a few times. V and J are TRBV4-2 and TRBJ1-2; D may be TRBD1 (6 bases). Germline CDR1 reads LGHNA; CDR2 reads YNFKEQ. The CDR3 is 15 amino acids. V dropped 1 base and J dropped 0 bases, with 9 bases sitting between them. CDR3 DNA: TGTGCCAGCAGCCAAGGGACAGAAGCTAACTATGGCTACACCTTC. Protein: CASSQGTEANYGYTF.

Only a few counts were recorded for this clone. This chain connects TRBV5-6 to TRBJ1-1; D gene ambiguous. The CDR3 totals 15 residues. The germline V and J ends were trimmed by 6 bases and 1 base, with 16 bases remaining between them. Germline lookup yields CDR1 SGHDT and CDR2 YYEEEE. The DNA of the CDR3 is TGTGCCAGCACCTCAATCCGGGGAGAGAACACTGAAGCTTTCTTT. Protein: CASTSIRGENTEAFF. Full variable domain (remainder filled in from reference TRBV5-6 and TRBJ1-1): DAGVTQSPTHLIKTRGQQVTLRCSPKSGHDTVSWYQQALGQGPQFIFQYYEEEERQRGNFPDRFSGHQFPNYSSELNVNALLLGDSALYLCASTSIRGENTEAFFGQGTRLTVV.

This clone was seen once. The V and J genes are TRBV6-5 and TRBJ1-2; TRBD1 matches at 7 bases. The germline V gene encodes CDR1 MNHEY and CDR2 SVGAGI. The CDR3 is 13 amino acids. V lost 5 bases and J lost 8; bases outside the gene matches: 8. CDR3 loop: CASSLQGRVGYTF. In DNA form, the CDR3 reads TGTGCCAGCAGTCTACAGGGGCGGGTCGGCTACACCTTC.

The chain combines TRBV28 with TRBJ1-6; D is undetermined. This CDR3 contains 14 residues. The ends were cut back, 3 bases at V and 5 bases at J, with 8 bases in the middle. The germline V gene has CDR1 MDHEN and CDR2 SYDVKM. CDR3 DNA: TGTGCCAGCAGTTTGCTACTAAATAATTCACCCCTCCACTTT. Amino acids: CASSLLLNNSPLHF.

This clone turned up a few times. The V gene is TRBV11-2, the J gene TRBJ1-3; 10 bases are a match to TRBD1. This CDR3 has 17 residues. V shed 1 base and J 5 bases; nucleotides not matched to a gene: 8. The germline gives CDR1 SGHAT, CDR2 FQNNGV. As DNA, the CDR3 is TGTGCCAGCAGCTTAGGCCGGGACAGGGGAGGCCGAAACACCATATATTTT. Translated, it gives CASSLGRDRGGRNTIYF.

The chain couples TRBV6-5 to TRBJ2-2; D may be TRBD2 (6 bases). Trimming removed 8 bases at V and 0 bases at J, with 13 bases between. Germline CDR1 MNHEY, CDR2 SVGAGI. This CDR3 region has 15 residues. In DNA, the CDR3 is TGTGCCAGCCTTAGCGGAATCGCGAACACCGGGGAGCTGTTTTTT. Amino acids: CASLSGIANTGELFF.

The DNA for the CDR3 is TGTGCCAGCTCACCACTCCCTCGGACAGTAGGGAGCAATCAGCCCCAGCATTTT. Its translation is CASSPLPRTVGSNQPQHF. The V and J genes are TRBV18 and TRBJ1-5; tentative D call: TRBD1 (6 bases). Per germline, CDR1 KGHSH and CDR2 LQKENI. Trimming left V 1 base short and J 1 base short, with 17 bases between. This CDR3 is built from 18 residues. Based on the CDR3 plus reference TRBV18 and TRBJ1-5, the full variable domain is NAGVMQNPRHLVRRRGQEARLRCSPMKGHSHVYWYRQLPEEGLKFMVYLQKENIIDESGMPKERFSAEFPKEGPSILRIQQVVRGDSAAYFCASSPLPRTVGSNQPQHFGDGTRLSIL.

This clone occurred once. The rearrangement links TRBV5-1 to TRBJ1-1; D gene ambiguous. Deletions cut 4 bases from V and 0 bases from J, with 13 bases between. Per the germline V gene, CDR1 is SGHRS and CDR2 is YFSETQ. This CDR3 spans 15 amino acids. CDR3 region: CASSQTASLNTEAFF. The CDR3 DNA follows: TGCGCCAGCAGCCAAACAGCCAGTTTGAACACTGAAGCTTTCTTT.

This clone appeared a few times. The gene calls are TRBV19 and TRBJ2-3; D is undetermined. The CDR3 is 12 amino acids. Trimming removed 3 bases from V and 7 bases from J, with 8 bases in between. Germline loops: CDR1 LNHDA, CDR2 SQIVND (reference sequence). The CDR3 DNA reads as TGTGCCAGTAGTATGTCGTCAAATACGCAGTATTTT. Translating it yields CASSMSSNTQYF. Filled out from reference TRBV19 and TRBJ2-3, the complete variable domain reads DGGITQSPKYLFRKEGQNVTLSCEQNLNHDAMYWYRQDPGQGLRLIYYSQIVNDFQKGDIAEGYSVSREKKESFPLTVTSAQKNPTAFYLCASSMSSNTQYFGPGTRLTVL.

The J gene is TRBJ1-1, the V gene TRBV28; weak D call: TRBD1 (5 bases). V was cut by 6 bases and J by 3 bases, with 11 bases left in between. Germline CDR1 MDHEN, CDR2 SYDVKM. The CDR3 has 13 amino acids. CDR3 protein: CASSPGTDTEAFF. CDR3 bases: TGTGCCAGCAGCCCTGGGACCGACACTGAAGCTTTCTTT.

V and J are TRBV10-2 and TRBJ1-5, with D perhaps matching TRBD1 (5 bases). The CDR3 is 14 residues long. V gave up 0 bases and J gave up 2 bases, with 5 bases separating them. The germline V gene has CDR1 WSHSY and CDR2 SAAADI. The CDR3: CASSESGGNQPQHF. The CDR3 DNA follows: TGCGCCAGCAGTGAGTCGGGGGGCAATCAGCCCCAGCATTTT.

The rearrangement links TRBV18 to TRBJ2-5, with D maybe TRBD2 (6 bases). Between the trimmed V and J ends, which lost 1 base and 2 bases, there was a span of 14 bases. The CDR3 runs 16 residues. The germline CDR1 and CDR2 sequences are KGHSH and LQKENI. The CDR3, as DNA: TGTGCCAGCTCACCACGGGGCGGGGTAAAGCAAGAGACCCAGTACTTC. Translation gives CASSPRGGVKQETQYF.

This chain uses TRBV10-3 with TRBJ2-2; D remains ambiguous. Germline V gives CDR1 ENHRY, CDR2 SYGVKD. The CDR3 is 16 residues long. V shed 6 bases and J shed 0 bases, with 14 bases lying between them. CDR3 sequence: CAISALRLSNTGELFF. CDR3 nucleotides: TGTGCCATCAGCGCCCTTAGACTGTCGAACACCGGGGAGCTGTTTTTT.